This is a list of T cell receptor beta chains from one sample in a study of blood T cell repertoires in COVID-19. The data were produced by immunoSEQ multiplex PCR, yet TCRdb's version contains in-frame clones alone and is incomplete. The sample carries 150,000 to 200,000 clones, approximately 88% recorded once. What was sequenced was peripheral blood. Receptor source: a woman aged 25-40 years with acute or convalescent COVID-19. CDR3s include the opening cysteine and the closing phenylalanine or tryptophan. Fields, in order: V gene, clone size, J gene, D gene, CDR3 DNA, CDR3 protein. A D gene is named only where the DNA matches it firmly. Only some rows state a clone size, as once, few, many or a class for expanded clones.

TRBV6-5,-,TRBJ2-2,TRBD2,TGTGCCAGCAGTTGGACTAGCAGAAATTACGGGGAGCTGTTTTTT,CASSWTSRNYGELFF
TRBV6-5,-,TRBJ2-7,-,TGTGCCAGCAGGTCAGGGGATACCTACGAGCAGTACTTC,CASRSGDTYEQYF
TRBV13,-,TRBJ2-2,-,TGTGCCAGCAGCTTACTTTTCACCGGGGAGCTGTTTTTT,CASSLLFTGELFF
TRBV5-4,-,TRBJ1-2,-,TGTGCCAGCAGCTTGGTCAGTGCAGGGAGGGGCTATGGCTACACCTTC,CASSLVSAGRGYGYTF
TRBV2,-,TRBJ2-7,TRBD2,TGTGCCAGCAGTGGGAAACTAGCGGGAGCTAGTATGGACTTC,CASSGKLAGASMDF
TRBV3-1/TRBV3-2,-,TRBJ1-1,TRBD1,TGTGCCAGCAGCGGACGGACAGGGAGAACTTTCTTT,CASSGRTGRTFF
TRBV15,-,TRBJ2-5,-,TGTGCCACTGAACGGACAAGGGGAGAGACCCAGTACTTC,CATERTRGETQYF
TRBV5-4,-,TRBJ1-6,TRBD1,TGTGCCAGCAGCTTCGGGACAGGGCGCAATTCACCCCTCCACTTT,CASSFGTGRNSPLHF
TRBV28,-,TRBJ2-7,TRBD1,TGTGCCAGCAGTTTAACAGGGGCTGCCTACGAGCAGTACTTC,CASSLTGAAYEQYF
TRBV5-1,few,TRBJ1-2,TRBD1,TGCGCCAGCAGCTTCCCAGGGGGCGGGTATGGCTACACCTTC,CASSFPGGGYGYTF
TRBV24-1,-,TRBJ1-1,TRBD1,TGTGCCACCAGTGATTCTCAGGACAGGCCCGCTTTCTTT,CATSDSQDRPAFF
TRBV24-1,-,TRBJ2-1,-,TGTGCCACCAGTGATTTGTCCCATGCTGGTGAGGATGAGCAGTTCTTC,CATSDLSHAGEDEQFF
TRBV29-1,-,TRBJ1-2,TRBD1,TGCAGCGTTGAAGACAGGGGGACCTATGGCTACACCTTC,CSVEDRGTYGYTF
TRBV4-1,-,TRBJ1-4,TRBD1,TGCGCCAGCAGCCAAGAAACGACAGGGATCGAAAAACTGTTTTTT,CASSQETTGIEKLFF
TRBV20-1,-,TRBJ2-7,-,TGCAGTGCTAGTTCATTCGGTGTCGAGCAGTACTTC,CSASSFGVEQYF
TRBV5-1,-,TRBJ2-7,-,TGCGCCAGCAGCTTGAGTCCGGGGGTCTCCTACGAGCAGTACTTC,CASSLSPGVSYEQYF
TRBV27,-,TRBJ1-6,-,TGTGCCAGCAGCTTTCAGGGGCGGATCCCCAATTCACCCCTCCACTTT,CASSFQGRIPNSPLHF
TRBV30,-,TRBJ2-3,TRBD1,TGTGCCTGGAGTGCGATCCGAGCTGAGGGGGCAACGACAGATACGCAGTATTTT,CAWSAIRAEGATTDTQYF
TRBV6-5,-,TRBJ1-3,TRBD1,TGTGCCAGCATAAGGGACAGAACGGCTGGAAACACCATATATTTT,CASIRDRTAGNTIYF
TRBV2,-,TRBJ2-3,-,TGTGCCAGCAGTATCTCGTGGGGGCCAGATACGCAGTATTTT,CASSISWGPDTQYF
TRBV6-1,-,TRBJ2-1,TRBD2,TGTGCCAGCAGTGAACCCGAGACCGGGACTAGACAGTTCTTC,CASSEPETGTRQFF
TRBV19,-,TRBJ2-7,TRBD1,TGTGCCAGTAGTGTAACAGGGGCTGGGGAGCAGTACTTC,CASSVTGAGEQYF
TRBV6-5,-,TRBJ1-1,TRBD1,TGTGCCAGCAGTTACCACGGACAGGTTGACACTGAAGCTTTCTTT,CASSYHGQVDTEAFF
TRBV3-1/TRBV3-2,-,TRBJ1-4,-,TGTGCCAGCAGCCAAGCGGGGGGTAGGATTAATGAAAAACTGTTTTTT,CASSQAGGRINEKLFF
TRBV6-5,-,TRBJ2-1,-,TGTGCCAGCAGAATACAGGGCCATGAGCAGTTCTTC,CASRIQGHEQFF
TRBV5-1,-,TRBJ1-4,-,TGCGCCAGCAGCTTGGGAGGGAACGAAAAACTGTTTTTT,CASSLGGNEKLFF
TRBV30,-,TRBJ1-2,-,TGTGCCTTCGGGGTCTATGGCTACACCTTC,CAFGVYGYTF
TRBV20-1,-,TRBJ1-1,-,TGCAGTGCTAGGTGGGTCAGGGAATTTTTCTTT,CSARWVREFFF
TRBV19,-,TRBJ1-1,-,TGTGCCAGTAACGGTGGTGCTGAAGCTTTCTTT,CASNGGAEAFF
TRBV28,-,TRBJ2-5,-,TGTGCCAGCAGTTCCCCCGGGACTGAAATACAAGAGACCCAGTACTTC,CASSSPGTEIQETQYF
TRBV10-3,-,TRBJ1-1,TRBD1,TGTGCCATCAGTAGGGACAGGGCCACTGAAGCTTTCTTT,CAISRDRATEAFF
TRBV6-5,-,TRBJ2-1,TRBD1,TGTGCCAGCGCTCTAGGACAGGGAACCTACAATGAGCAGTTCTTC,CASALGQGTYNEQFF
TRBV5-5,-,TRBJ2-2,-,TGTGCCAGCAGCGGCCGAGTGTGGACAGCGTTCGCGAACACCGGGGAGCTGTTTTTT,CASSGRVWTAFANTGELFF
TRBV27,once,TRBJ2-7,TRBD1,TGTGCCAGCAGTCCTCACAGGGGTTTATCCTACGAGCAGTACTTC,CASSPHRGLSYEQYF
TRBV6-5,-,TRBJ2-3,-,TGTGCCAGCAGTTACTCGTTATATACGCAGTATTTT,CASSYSLYTQYF
TRBV28,-,TRBJ1-1,TRBD1,TGTGCCAGCAGTCTAAACAGGGGATCGGGGAACACTGAAGCTTTCTTT,CASSLNRGSGNTEAFF
TRBV12-3/TRBV12-4,-,TRBJ2-5,-,TGTGCCAGCAGTTTAGTAAAAGAGACCCAGTACTTC,CASSLVKETQYF
TRBV5-1,-,TRBJ2-1,-,TGCGCCAGCAGCTTGGTACTGGACAATGAGCAGTTCTTC,CASSLVLDNEQFF
TRBV28,once,TRBJ1-2,-,TGTGCCAGCTCATTTAGACAGTCATATGGCTACACCTTC,CASSFRQSYGYTF
TRBV14,-,TRBJ2-4,-,TGTGCCAGCAGCCAAGATCGGAGGGGCATTCAGTACTTC,CASSQDRRGIQYF
TRBV23-1,-,TRBJ2-1,TRBD1,TGCGCCAGCAGTAACAACAGGGGGCGGAAGATCGAGCAGTTCTTC,CASSNNRGRKIEQFF
TRBV7-3,-,TRBJ2-3,-,TGTGCCATTACAGGCTGTGCCCTTTCAGATACGCAGTATTTT,CAITGCALSDTQYF
TRBV7-2,-,TRBJ2-1,-,TGTGCCAGCAGCCCGTATTCCAGCTCCTACAATGAGCAGTTCTTC,CASSPYSSSYNEQFF
TRBV5-5,-,TRBJ2-3,TRBD1,TGTGCCAGCAGGACAGGGGTTAACACAGATACGCAGTATTTT,CASRTGVNTDTQYF
TRBV4-1,-,TRBJ2-5,-,TGCGCCAGCAGCCAAGACGGGAGACAAGAGACCCAGTACTTC,CASSQDGRQETQYF
TRBV7-6,-,TRBJ1-6,-,TGTGCCAGCAGCCCCCAGGAAGGGAGATATAATTCACCCCTCCACTTT,CASSPQEGRYNSPLHF
TRBV27,-,TRBJ2-3,-,TGTGCCAGCAGTTTAAGGTCGGGTACGCAGTATTTT,CASSLRSGTQYF